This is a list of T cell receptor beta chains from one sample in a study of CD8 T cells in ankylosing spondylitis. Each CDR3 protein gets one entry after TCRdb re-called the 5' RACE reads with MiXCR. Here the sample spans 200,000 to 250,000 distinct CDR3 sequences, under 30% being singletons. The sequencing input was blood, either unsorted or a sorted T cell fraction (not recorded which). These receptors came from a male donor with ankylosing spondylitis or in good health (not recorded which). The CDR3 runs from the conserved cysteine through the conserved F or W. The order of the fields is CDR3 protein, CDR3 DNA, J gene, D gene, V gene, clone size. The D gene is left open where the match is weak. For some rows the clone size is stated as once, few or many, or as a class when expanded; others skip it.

cdr3_aa: CASSLGPNRDTQYF; cdr3_nt: TGTGCCAGCAGCTTAGGACCAAATCGAGATACGCAGTATTTT; j_call: TRBJ2-3; d_call: -; v_call: TRBV7-3; clone_size: many
cdr3_aa: CASSLDGTSSYEQYF; cdr3_nt: TGCGCCAGCAGCTTGGATGGGACTAGCTCCTACGAGCAGTACTTC; j_call: TRBJ2-7; d_call: TRBD2; v_call: TRBV5-1; clone_size: many
cdr3_aa: CSARRMRDLPTNEQFF; cdr3_nt: TGCAGTGCTAGAAGAATGAGGGACTTACCTACGAATGAGCAGTTCTTC; j_call: TRBJ2-1; d_call: -; v_call: TRBV20-1; clone_size: -
cdr3_aa: CAISESGRNTYEQYF; cdr3_nt: TGTGCCATCAGTGAAAGCGGGAGGAATACCTACGAGCAGTACTTC; j_call: TRBJ2-7; d_call: TRBD2; v_call: TRBV10-3; clone_size: few
cdr3_aa: CASSPSSGRGNEQFF; cdr3_nt: TGTGCCAGCAGCCCATCTAGCGGGAGGGGCAATGAGCAGTTCTTC; j_call: TRBJ2-1; d_call: TRBD2; v_call: TRBV7-3; clone_size: few
cdr3_aa: CASSLRTGTPYNEQFF; cdr3_nt: TGTGCCAGCAGTTTAAGGACCGGGACACCCTACAATGAGCAGTTCTTC; j_call: TRBJ2-1; d_call: -; v_call: TRBV12-3/TRBV12-4; clone_size: -
cdr3_aa: CSGRKDSAYNEQFF; cdr3_nt: TGCAGCGGGAGAAAAGACAGTGCCTACAATGAGCAGTTCTTC; j_call: TRBJ2-1; d_call: -; v_call: TRBV29-1; clone_size: many
cdr3_aa: CASKYGGQGTSGNTIYF; cdr3_nt: TGTGCCAGCAAATACGGTGGACAGGGGACCTCTGGAAACACCATATATTTT; j_call: TRBJ1-3; d_call: TRBD1; v_call: TRBV2; clone_size: many
cdr3_aa: CASSAQIAELYNEQFF; cdr3_nt: TGTGCCAGCAGCGCCCAGATAGCGGAACTATACAATGAGCAGTTCTTC; j_call: TRBJ2-1; d_call: -; v_call: TRBV9; clone_size: many
cdr3_aa: CASSDYRGALKAQYF; cdr3_nt: TGTGCCAGCAGTGACTACAGGGGAGCCCTCAAGGCCCAGTACTTC; j_call: TRBJ2-5; d_call: TRBD1; v_call: TRBV6-1; clone_size: few
cdr3_aa: CASSSGQPNSPLHF; cdr3_nt: TGTGCCAGCAGCTCGGGACAGCCTAATTCACCCCTCCACTTT; j_call: TRBJ1-6; d_call: TRBD1; v_call: TRBV7-2; clone_size: many
cdr3_aa: CASSLENSGRYGYTF; cdr3_nt: TGTGCCAGCAGCTTAGAGAACTCAGGAAGATATGGCTACACCTTC; j_call: TRBJ1-2; d_call: -; v_call: TRBV7-9; clone_size: many
cdr3_aa: CSVEEGQKNTEAFF; cdr3_nt: TGCAGCGTTGAAGAGGGGCAGAAGAACACTGAAGCTTTCTTT; j_call: TRBJ1-1; d_call: -; v_call: TRBV29-1; clone_size: few
cdr3_aa: CASSLPLAHEQFF; cdr3_nt: TGCGCCAGCAGCCTACCCCTAGCCCATGAGCAGTTCTTC; j_call: TRBJ2-1; d_call: -; v_call: TRBV4-1; clone_size: many
cdr3_aa: CASSPLGSSNNEQFF; cdr3_nt: TGTGCCAGCTCACCTCTCGGGAGCAGCAACAATGAGCAGTTCTTC; j_call: TRBJ2-1; d_call: -; v_call: TRBV18; clone_size: many
cdr3_aa: CASSFLGGSNEQFF; cdr3_nt: TGTGCCAGCAGTTTTCTCGGGGGCAGCAATGAGCAGTTCTTC; j_call: TRBJ2-1; d_call: -; v_call: TRBV12-3/TRBV12-4; clone_size: -
cdr3_aa: CAISASSLLAGVYEQYF; cdr3_nt: TGTGCCATCAGTGCCTCGAGTTTGCTAGCGGGAGTCTACGAGCAGTACTTC; j_call: TRBJ2-7; d_call: TRBD2; v_call: TRBV10-3; clone_size: -
cdr3_aa: CASSLASGFTEAFF; cdr3_nt: TGTGCCAGCAGTTTAGCATCGGGATTCACTGAAGCTTTCTTT; j_call: TRBJ1-1; d_call: -; v_call: TRBV12-3/TRBV12-4; clone_size: many
cdr3_aa: CASSPGTEGGGELFF; cdr3_nt: TGTGCCAGCTCACCAGGGACAGAAGGTGGCGGGGAGCTGTTTTTT; j_call: TRBJ2-2; d_call: TRBD1; v_call: TRBV18; clone_size: many
cdr3_aa: CASSTRRGQETQYF; cdr3_nt: TGTGCCAGCAGTACCCGACGGGGCCAAGAGACCCAGTACTTC; j_call: TRBJ2-5; d_call: -; v_call: TRBV12-3/TRBV12-4; clone_size: -
cdr3_aa: CASSVRDGEQFF; cdr3_nt: TGTGCCAGCAGTGTCAGGGATGGTGAGCAGTTCTTC; j_call: TRBJ2-1; d_call: -; v_call: TRBV12-3/TRBV12-4; clone_size: -
cdr3_aa: CASSGGWGSTYEQYF; cdr3_nt: TGTGCCAGCAGCGGGGGGTGGGGATCCACCTACGAGCAGTACTTC; j_call: TRBJ2-7; d_call: -; v_call: TRBV7-8; clone_size: many
cdr3_aa: CASSLALQRGYEQFF; cdr3_nt: TGCGCCAGCAGCTTGGCTCTCCAGCGGGGGTATGAGCAGTTCTTC; j_call: TRBJ2-1; d_call: TRBD2; v_call: TRBV5-1; clone_size: many
cdr3_aa: CASSYRRADGYTF; cdr3_nt: TGTGCCAGCAGTTATCGACGAGCGGATGGCTACACCTTC; j_call: TRBJ1-2; d_call: -; v_call: TRBV6-5; clone_size: -
cdr3_aa: CASSFSGADTQYF; cdr3_nt: TGTGCCAGCAGTTTTTCGGGTGCAGATACGCAGTATTTT; j_call: TRBJ2-3; d_call: -; v_call: TRBV12-3/TRBV12-4; clone_size: -
cdr3_aa: CASSQDRGVEIQYF; cdr3_nt: TGCGCCAGCAGCCAAGATCGCGGGGTAGAGATTCAGTACTTC; j_call: TRBJ2-4; d_call: -; v_call: TRBV4-1; clone_size: -
cdr3_aa: CASSLGPGLAPNEQYF; cdr3_nt: TGTGCCAGCAGCTTAGGTCCGGGACTAGCCCCCAACGAGCAGTACTTC; j_call: TRBJ2-7; d_call: TRBD2; v_call: TRBV7-2; clone_size: -
cdr3_aa: CSARASESTDTQYF; cdr3_nt: TGCAGTGCTAGGGCCTCAGAAAGCACAGATACGCAGTATTTT; j_call: TRBJ2-3; d_call: -; v_call: TRBV20-1; clone_size: -
cdr3_aa: CASSVELDGRSGYTF; cdr3_nt: TGTGCCAGCAGCGTGGAGCTCGACGGTCGTAGTGGCTACACCTTC; j_call: TRBJ1-2; d_call: -; v_call: TRBV9; clone_size: many
cdr3_aa: CASSPPRSYEQYF; cdr3_nt: TGTGCCAGCTCACCACCCAGGTCCTACGAGCAGTACTTC; j_call: TRBJ2-7; d_call: -; v_call: TRBV18; clone_size: many
cdr3_aa: CASSLSREQYF; cdr3_nt: TGTGCCAGCAGCTTATCGCGCGAGCAGTACTTC; j_call: TRBJ2-7; d_call: -; v_call: TRBV7-8; clone_size: many
cdr3_aa: CSARDQILEQFF; cdr3_nt: TGCAGTGCTAGAGACCAAATACTGGAGCAGTTCTTC; j_call: TRBJ2-1; d_call: -; v_call: TRBV20-1; clone_size: many
cdr3_aa: CASSLVSGTSGSSYNEQFF; cdr3_nt: TGTGCCAGCAGCTTAGTATCCGGGACTAGCGGGAGCTCCTACAATGAGCAGTTCTTC; j_call: TRBJ2-1; d_call: TRBD2; v_call: TRBV7-3; clone_size: many
cdr3_aa: CASSPLAAPYEQYF; cdr3_nt: TGCGCCAGCAGTCCACTAGCGGCCCCCTACGAGCAGTACTTC; j_call: TRBJ2-7; d_call: TRBD2; v_call: TRBV5-1; clone_size: many
cdr3_aa: CASRSGIDEQFF; cdr3_nt: TGTGCCAGCAGGAGCGGGATCGATGAGCAGTTCTTC; j_call: TRBJ2-1; d_call: TRBD2; v_call: TRBV6-2/TRBV6-3; clone_size: many
cdr3_aa: CASSYSGLPQETQYF; cdr3_nt: TGTGCCAGCAGTTACTCGGGACTGCCCCAAGAGACCCAGTACTTC; j_call: TRBJ2-5; d_call: -; v_call: TRBV6-5; clone_size: -
cdr3_aa: CASRGTNEQFF; cdr3_nt: TGTGCCAGCAGGGGTACCAATGAGCAGTTCTTC; j_call: TRBJ2-1; d_call: -; v_call: TRBV12-3/TRBV12-4; clone_size: -
cdr3_aa: CASSYSGSASYNSPLHF; cdr3_nt: TGTGCCAGCAGTTACTCCGGGTCGGCCTCCTATAATTCACCCCTCCACTTT; j_call: TRBJ1-6; d_call: -; v_call: TRBV6-5; clone_size: many
cdr3_aa: CASSIEAGLAVTGELFF; cdr3_nt: TGTGCCAGTAGTATAGAGGCGGGACTAGCGGTCACCGGGGAGCTGTTTTTT; j_call: TRBJ2-2; d_call: TRBD2; v_call: TRBV19; clone_size: -
cdr3_aa: CASSFIAGSANNEQFF; cdr3_nt: TGTGCCAGCAGTTTTATAGCGGGATCCGCTAACAATGAGCAGTTCTTC; j_call: TRBJ2-1; d_call: TRBD2; v_call: TRBV12-3/TRBV12-4; clone_size: -
cdr3_aa: CSAPGTSGTGSETQYF; cdr3_nt: TGCAGTGCCCCTGGGACTAGCGGGACCGGCTCTGAGACCCAGTACTTC; j_call: TRBJ2-5; d_call: TRBD2; v_call: TRBV20-1; clone_size: many
cdr3_aa: CASSQYSAREQFF; cdr3_nt: TGTGCCAGCAGCCAATATAGCGCAAGGGAGCAGTTCTTC; j_call: TRBJ2-1; d_call: -; v_call: TRBV4-2; clone_size: -
cdr3_aa: CASSQDPNTEAFF; cdr3_nt: TGTGCCAGCAGCCAAGACCCGAACACTGAAGCTTTCTTT; j_call: TRBJ1-1; d_call: -; v_call: TRBV4-2; clone_size: many
cdr3_aa: CASSLAGNQPQHF; cdr3_nt: TGCGCCAGCAGCTTGGCGGGCAATCAGCCCCAGCATTTT; j_call: TRBJ1-5; d_call: -; v_call: TRBV5-1; clone_size: many
cdr3_aa: CASSLEPGGPYGYTF; cdr3_nt: TGCGCCAGCAGCTTGGAGCCAGGGGGCCCCTATGGCTACACCTTC; j_call: TRBJ1-2; d_call: TRBD1; v_call: TRBV5-1; clone_size: many
cdr3_aa: CASSSSVRGVYNEQFF; cdr3_nt: -; j_call: TRBJ2-1; d_call: -; v_call: TRBV27; clone_size: many
cdr3_aa: CASSLNLGQTDTQYF; cdr3_nt: TGTGCCAGCAGTCTGAACCTTGGGCAGACAGATACGCAGTATTTT; j_call: TRBJ2-3; d_call: -; v_call: TRBV7-9; clone_size: many
cdr3_aa: CSASTQGGESGYTF; cdr3_nt: TGCAGTGCTAGCACACAGGGGGGAGAGAGTGGCTACACCTTC; j_call: TRBJ1-2; d_call: TRBD1; v_call: TRBV20-1; clone_size: -
cdr3_aa: CSARGLAGSYEQYF; cdr3_nt: TGCAGTGCTAGAGGACTAGCGGGGTCCTACGAGCAGTACTTC; j_call: TRBJ2-7; d_call: TRBD2; v_call: TRBV20-1; clone_size: many
cdr3_aa: CASSLVSGNYGYTF; cdr3_nt: TGTGCCAGCAGCTTGGTTTCTGGGAACTATGGCTACACCTTC; j_call: TRBJ1-2; d_call: -; v_call: TRBV5-5; clone_size: many
cdr3_aa: CASIKASGGSSYEQYF; cdr3_nt: TGTGCCAGCATCAAGGCTAGCGGGGGCAGCTCCTACGAGCAGTACTTC; j_call: TRBJ2-7; d_call: TRBD2; v_call: TRBV6-1; clone_size: many